What follows are 7 T cell receptor beta chains derived from one specimen sequenced in a study of T cells in Graves' hyperthyroidism and ophthalmopathy. TCR beta CDR3 regions were amplified from RNA transcripts. An initial round of RT-PCR targeting the TCR CDR3 relied on the HTBI primer set. TCRdb processed the multiplex PCR reads anew with MiXCR; each CDR3 protein has one entry. The sample lists roughly 530,000 distinct CDR3 sequences, roughly 15% occurring once. Input material: blood. The receptors originated from a woman aged 18-29 years with Graves' ophthalmopathy.

This rearrangement joins TRBV19 to TRBJ1-1; D perhaps matches TRBD1 (5 bases). The V gene lost 1 base and the J gene lost 6 bases, with 9 bases spanning the gap. Germline loops: CDR1 LNHDA, CDR2 SQIVND (reference sequence). This CDR3 spans 13 amino acids. CDR3 nucleotide sequence: TGTGCCAGTAGTATAGGCATGGGGGCTGAAGCTTTCTTT. Protein product: CASSIGMGAEAFF.

Many counts were recorded for this clonotype. This chain joins TRBV6-1 and TRBJ2-7; D is possibly TRBD2 (7 bases). Germline lookup yields CDR1 MNHNS and CDR2 SASEGT. Deletions cut 6 bases from V and 0 bases from J, with 15 bases between. There are 15 residues in the CDR3. This CDR3 is CASSPLAGASYEQYF. CDR3 nucleotide sequence: TGTGCCAGCAGCCCTCTGGCGGGGGCCTCCTACGAGCAGTACTTC.

Concerning this clonotype itself: This may stem from a read error, because a much larger clone lies one nucleotide away. The CDR3 loop reads CASRSTGGTYEQYF. Here the CDR3 DNA reads TGTGCCAGCAGGTCGACAGGGGGGACCTACGAGCAGTACTTC. The chain employs TRBV27 and TRBJ2-7; 9 positions agree with TRBD1. Germline V gene lookup returns CDR1 MNHEY and CDR2 SMNVEV (reference sequence). The CDR3 loop spans 14 amino acids. After removal of 6 bases from V and 2 bases from J, the junction contained 5 bases not matched to a gene.

This clonotype was observed a handful of times. This sequence joins TRBV20-1 and TRBJ1-2; no clear D. Trimming shortened V by 1 base and J by 0 bases, and 18 bases separated the two germline ends. The CDR3 spans 17 residues. Looked up from germline, CDR1 is DFQATT and CDR2 is SNEGSKA (reference sequence). CDR3 sequence (DNA): TGCAGTGCTAGAGCCTCCGTCAGGACGGTCGCTAACTATGGCTACACCTTC. It yields the protein CSARASVRTVANYGYTF.

This clonotype has a count of ten or more. This chain joins TRBV2 and TRBJ2-2, with 12 positions matching TRBD1. There are 17 residues in the CDR3. Germline loops: CDR1 SNHLY, CDR2 FYNNEI. J was trimmed by 6 bases and V by 8 bases; bases with no gene match: 13. CDR3 nucleotide sequence: TGTGCCAGCTCCCTAAGGCGGGGACAGGGGGCTTCCGGGGAGCTGTTTTTT. This sequence encodes CASSLRRGQGASGELFF.

This clonotype has a count of ten or more. This sequence joins TRBV12-3 or TRBV12-4 and TRBJ2-4; no reliable D call. CDR3 length equals 15 residues. V lost 6 bases and J 0 bases, leaving 12 bases between the germline ends. The CDR3 sequence is CASSPALIAKNIQYF. The CDR3 DNA sequence: TGTGCCAGCAGCCCGGCGCTCATAGCCAAAAACATTCAGTACTTC.

V and J are TRBV27 and TRBJ2-1, with 8 bases lining up with TRBD2. CDR3 length: 15 amino acids. CDR1 is MNHEY and CDR2 is SMNVEV in the germline V gene (reference sequence). Losses at the gene ends were 8 bases for V and 8 bases for J; bases not matched to a gene: 14. The DNA of the CDR3 is TGTGCCAGCTCATCCCTCGGGGGGGGGAGGGATGAGCAGTTCTTC. Protein product: CASSSLGGGRDEQFF.